A selection of T cell receptor beta chains follows, all from one sample in a study of CD8+CD57+ T cells in acquired aplastic anemia. TCRdb re-derived calls from the reads in MiXCR, one entry per CDR3 protein. Found here are about 120,000 distinct CDR3 sequences, about two fifths of them singletons; the top ten hold around 2.5%. Input material: sorted CD4+, CD8+, or CD8+CD57+ T cells (not recorded which) from PBMCs. These TCRs come from a human donor with aplastic anemia. Each CDR3 is given with its conserved first and last residue. A D gene is named only where the DNA matches it firmly. The size of a clone is reported for some rows only, either as once, few or many, or as a class for expanded clones.

D gene	V gene	J gene	clone size	CDR3 protein	CDR3 DNA
NA	TRBV30	TRBJ1-6	NA	CAWSYGGSYNSPLHF	TGTGCCTGGAGCTACGGGGGCTCCTATAATTCACCCCTCCACTTT
NA	TRBV5-1	TRBJ1-1	many	CASSLPHQNTEAFF	TGCGCCAGCAGCCTGCCACATCAGAACACTGAAGCTTTCTTT
NA	TRBV5-5	TRBJ2-7	many	CASSLALEQYF	TGTGCCAGCAGCTTGGCCCTCGAGCAGTACTTC
NA	TRBV7-2	TRBJ1-3	few	CASSRGQGSGNTIYF	TGTGCCAGCAGCCGAGGGCAGGGTTCTGGAAACACCATATATTTT
TRBD1	TRBV29-1	TRBJ1-1	NA	CSVEEWGQGRNTEAFF	TGCAGCGTTGAAGAATGGGGACAGGGACGGAACACTGAAGCTTTCTTT
NA	TRBV6-6	TRBJ2-2	few	CASSYGGTRNTGELFF	TGTGCCAGCAGTTACGGGGGGACTCGGAACACCGGGGAGCTGTTTTTT
NA	TRBV7-9	TRBJ1-1	many	CASSSEGLGTEAFF	TGTGCCAGCAGCTCAGAAGGACTTGGGACTGAAGCTTTCTTT
TRBD1	TRBV7-2	TRBJ1-2	once	CASSRMTGGYTF	TGTGCCAGCAGCCGAATGACAGGGGGCTACACCTTC
NA	TRBV6-1	TRBJ1-2	many	CASSDRDYGYTF	TGTGCCAGCAGTGACAGGGACTATGGCTACACCTTC
TRBD2	TRBV14	TRBJ2-3	NA	CASSPGYGTSLSDTQYF	TGTGCCAGCAGCCCGGGGTACGGGACTAGCTTGTCTGATACGCAGTATTTT
TRBD1	TRBV2	TRBJ1-1	many	CASQDRFNTEAFF	TGTGCCAGCCAGGACAGGTTCAACACTGAAGCTTTCTTT
NA	TRBV7-9	TRBJ1-2	NA	CASSLSGGYTF	TGTGCCAGCAGCTTATCAGGCGGCTACACCTTC
TRBD1	TRBV25-1	TRBJ1-4	NA	CASSSTGEAANEKLFF	TGTGCCAGCAGCTCCACAGGGGAGGCGGCTAATGAAAAACTGTTTTTT
NA	TRBV7-8	TRBJ1-6	NA	CASSPGSNSPLHF	TGTGCCAGCAGCCCCGGGAGTAATTCACCCCTCCACTTT
NA	TRBV20-1	TRBJ2-5	many	CSARDQETQYF	TGCAGTGCTAGAGACCAAGAGACCCAGTACTTC
TRBD2	TRBV29-1	TRBJ2-3	NA	CSGTRGGGTDTQYF	TGCAGCGGAACGCGGGGGGGCGGGACAGATACGCAGTATTTT